This T cell receptor (beta chain) was found in a study of CD8+CD57+ T cells in acquired aplastic anemia. Background on the study: Sorted CD4+ and CD8+ cells gave an average of approximately 3.4 ug of DNA. Findings and caveats of the study: Comparison of patients with controls identified some 29 shared CD8+ CDR3 sequences.

This clonotype was counted at least ten times. Its antigen is as yet unknown. Individuals selected for sequencing had exhibited CD8+CD57+ cell expansion on flow cytometry. Each patient carried a diagnosis of severe acquired aplastic anemia. Sampling of blood occurred while the patients had still received no therapy. Germline CDR1 is SGHTA and CDR2 is FQGNSA. V was pared by 5 bases and J by 6 bases, with 10 bases between. CDR3 length: 12 amino acids. The TCR beta profiling, which covered VDJ combination and CDR3 sequence, was carried out using genomic DNA as the template. In TCRdb, the reads were re-called with MiXCR into one record per CDR3 protein. The sample includes about 120,000 distinct CDR3 sequences, over 30% of them seen just once.

The rearrangement uses TRBV7-2 and TRBJ2-5; D ambiguous. The receptor was derived from a human donor with aplastic anemia. Material for sequencing was sorted CD4+, CD8+, or CD8+CD57+ T cells (not recorded which) from PBMCs. Here the CDR3 DNA reads TGTGCCAGCAGCACCCCACGCAAGACCCAGTACTTC. Encoded protein: CASSTPRKTQYF.